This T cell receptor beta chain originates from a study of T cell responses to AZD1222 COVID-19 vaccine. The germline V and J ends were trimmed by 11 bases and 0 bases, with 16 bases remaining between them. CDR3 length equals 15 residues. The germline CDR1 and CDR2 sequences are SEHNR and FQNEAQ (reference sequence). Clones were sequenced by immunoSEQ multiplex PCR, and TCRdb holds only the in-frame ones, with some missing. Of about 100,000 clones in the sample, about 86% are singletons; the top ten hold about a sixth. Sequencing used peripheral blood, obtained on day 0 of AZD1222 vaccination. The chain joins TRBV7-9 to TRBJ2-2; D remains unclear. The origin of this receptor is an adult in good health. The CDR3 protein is CAPQATSANTGELFF. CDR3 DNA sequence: TGTGCCCCCCAGGCCACCTCCGCGAACACCGGGGAGCTGTTTTTT.